This T cell receptor beta chain was profiled in a study of blood T cell repertoires in COVID-19. Measured with immunoSEQ multiplex PCR; TCRdb has only the in-frame clones, and not every one. The sample includes 150,000 to 200,000 clones, about 86% of them seen just once. The V and J ends lost 2 bases and 11 bases respectively, with 13 bases between them. This CDR3 spans 14 amino acids. The germline CDR1 and CDR2 sequences are LNHDA and SQIVND (reference sequence). The material sequenced was peripheral blood. This sequence was found in a man aged 18 to 29 with active or convalescent COVID-19. V is TRBV19 and J is TRBJ2-6; D is uncertain. The CDR3 bases are TGTGCCAGTAGTATACTAACAGATGTCCACGTCCTGACTTTC. It is translated as CASSILTDVHVLTF.